This paragraph covers one T cell receptor (beta chain) sequence. Its target is not known. The entry originates in a study of cytomegalovirus exposure and HLA in healthy donors. Study conclusions and caveats: Subsequent analysis found a tendency for first-cohort TCR clusters to co-occur within the 120 or so validation repertoires. The study listed under 200 cytomegalovirus-associated TCR beta chains. A classifier reportedly called cytomegalovirus status with high sensitivity and specificity.

Produced via immunoSEQ multiplex PCR; TCRdb's table is partial and in-frame only. The data contain fewer than 75,000 clones, around 96% of them singletons. Germline loops: CDR1 MNHNS, CDR2 SASEGT. The V and J ends lost 7 bases and 7 bases respectively, with 17 bases between them. This CDR3 contains 14 residues. Sequencing used PBMCs. V and J are TRBV6-1 and TRBJ1-5, with a tentative D call TRBD1 (5 bases). This clonotype originated in a man between 18 and 35 years old in good health and CMV-seronegative. CDR3 DNA: TGTGCCAGCATCCTAATGGGGGGAGTCCAGCCCCAGCATTTT. The encoded protein is CASILMGGVQPQHF.